One T cell receptor beta chain is described in this entry. This sample is part of a study of T cells in Graves' hyperthyroidism and ophthalmopathy. The source material, RNA transcripts, was used to amplify TCR beta CDR3 regions. A first-round RT-PCR of the TCR CDR3 used the HTBI primer set. MiXCR, run by TCRdb on the multiplex PCR reads, gives a single entry per CDR3 protein. This table holds about 610,000 distinct CDR3 sequences, around 46% found once. V was clipped by 0 bases and J by 5 bases, with 11 bases between them. In germline, CDR1 is SNHLY, CDR2 FYNNEI. There are 14 residues in the CDR3. Sequencing was done on a sample of peripheral blood or thyroid tissue (not recorded which). This chain joins TRBV2 and TRBJ2-7, with TRBD2 as a possible D gene (5 bases). The receptor comes from a woman aged 18-35 years with Graves' hyperthyroidism. This CDR3 reads CASSEARESNEQYF. The CDR3 DNA sequence: TGTGCCAGCAGTGAAGCTAGGGAGTCAAACGAGCAGTACTTC.